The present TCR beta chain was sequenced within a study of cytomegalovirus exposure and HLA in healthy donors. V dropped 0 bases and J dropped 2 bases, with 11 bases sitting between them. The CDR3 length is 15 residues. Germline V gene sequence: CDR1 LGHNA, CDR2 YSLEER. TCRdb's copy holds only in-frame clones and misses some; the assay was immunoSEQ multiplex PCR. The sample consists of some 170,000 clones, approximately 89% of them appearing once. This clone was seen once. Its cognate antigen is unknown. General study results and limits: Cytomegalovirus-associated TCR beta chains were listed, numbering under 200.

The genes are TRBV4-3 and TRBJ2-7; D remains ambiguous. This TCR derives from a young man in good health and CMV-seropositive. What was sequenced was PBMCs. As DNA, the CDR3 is TGCGCCAGCAGCCAAGATCGTGGCAGGACCTACGAGCAGTACTTC. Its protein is CASSQDRGRTYEQYF.